Shown below are 14 T cell receptor beta chains from a single sample sequenced in a study of T cell responses to AZD1222 COVID-19 vaccine. This table comes from immunoSEQ multiplex PCR, and its TCRdb copy is limited to in-frame clones, with some not included. The sample includes 65,000 to 75,000 clones, 60% to 85% of them seen just once. Sample: peripheral blood, taken 28 days after the second AZD1222 dose. These TCRs come from an adult who received the AZD1222 COVID-19 vaccine.

The chain couples TRBV27 to TRBJ2-7; possible D gene TRBD2, 5 bases. Trimming stripped 6 bases from V and 2 bases from J, with 17 bases between. CDR3 length: 15 residues. The V gene's germline CDR1 is MNHEY and CDR2 SMNVEV (reference sequence). The CDR3: CASRQRPGITYEQYF. The CDR3 region has the DNA TGTGCCAGCAGACAGAGACCCGGGATTACCTACGAGCAGTACTTC.

The sample holds one count of this clone. This chain connects TRBV4-1 to TRBJ2-2, with no clear D. V lost 0 bases, J lost 9 bases, and 8 bases lay in between. The CDR3 is 13 residues long. Germline V lookup: CDR1 MGHRA, CDR2 YSYEKL. For the CDR3, the DNA is TGCGCCAGCAGCCAAGATGGGCCGCGGGAGCTGTTTTTT. Protein: CASSQDGPRELFF.

In DNA, the CDR3 is TGTGCCAGCAGTGAAAACTGGTCAGGCTATGGCTACACCTTC. It translates to CASSENWSGYGYTF. The rearrangement joins TRBV2 to TRBJ1-2; no clear D gene. CDR3 length: 14 amino acids. CDR1 is SNHLY, CDR2 FYNNEI, per germline. Trimming removed 2 bases from V and 4 bases from J, with 11 bases in between.

The chain carries TRBV6-5 and TRBJ2-7; D may be TRBD2 (5 bases). V was trimmed by 2 bases and J by 2 bases, leaving 10 bases between them. The CDR3 loop spans 14 amino acids. Germline lookup yields CDR1 MNHEY and CDR2 SVGAGI. CDR3 sequence (DNA): TGTGCCAGCAGTTACAGAGACTACCCCTACGAGCAGTACTTC. Translation: CASSYRDYPYEQYF.

The rearrangement links TRBV29-1 to TRBJ1-1; perhaps TRBD1 as D (5 bases). CDR1 SQVTM and CDR2 ANQGSEA come from the germline V gene. Trimming pared 4 bases from V and 4 bases from J, leaving 13 bases between. The CDR3 is 13 residues long. CDR3 protein: CSVVRGLLTEAFF. In DNA form, the CDR3 reads TGCAGCGTTGTTCGGGGGTTGCTCACTGAAGCTTTCTTT.

This CDR3 is CASSRDINEKLFF. The CDR3 DNA sequence: TGTGCCAGCTCCCGGGACATTAATGAAAAACTGTTTTTT. The chain combines TRBV6-5 with TRBJ1-4; D may be TRBD1 (6 bases). The V and J ends lost 8 bases and 4 bases respectively, with 11 bases between them. Germline CDR1 and CDR2: MNHEY and SVGAGI. This CDR3 spans 13 amino acids.

This clone has just one count. The rearrangement joins TRBV5-6 to TRBJ2-1, with TRBD2 matching 8 bases. Germline CDR1 SGHDT, CDR2 YYEEEE. V lost 2 bases, J lost 8 bases, and 3 bases stayed unmatched. This CDR3 has 13 residues. In DNA, the CDR3 is TGTGCCAGCAGCTTCAGAGCGGGAGATGAGCAGTTCTTC. Residues: CASSFRAGDEQFF.

This clone has only a few counts. The chain combines TRBV28 with TRBJ1-4; TRBD1 agrees at 10 bases. There are 15 residues in the CDR3. The V gene end was trimmed by 4 bases and the J gene end by 7 bases; junction bases not matched to a gene: 6. Germline CDR1 is MDHEN and CDR2 is SYDVKM. The CDR3 region has the DNA TGTGCCAGCAGTTCAACCGGGACAGGGGTTGAAAAACTGTTTTTT. Its translation: CASSSTGTGVEKLFF.

The rearrangement links TRBV7-9 to TRBJ2-2, with TRBD1 matching over 8 bases. CDR1 is SEHNR and CDR2 is FQNEAQ in the germline V gene (reference sequence). The CDR3 has 15 amino acids. V dropped 5 bases and J dropped 0; count of bases not matched to a gene: 2. The CDR3 region is CASSVQGANTGELFF. The CDR3 nucleotides are TGTGCCAGCAGCGTACAGGGGGCGAACACCGGGGAGCTGTTTTTT.

This clone was seen a few times. The CDR3 region is CASSSDTNYGYTF. The CDR3 nucleotides read TGTGCCAGCAGTTCCGACACCAACTATGGCTACACCTTC. The chain combines TRBV27 with TRBJ1-2; D ambiguous. Trimming took off 4 bases at V and 2 bases at J, with 8 bases between the two ends. The CDR3 totals 13 residues. CDR1 MNHEY and CDR2 SMNVEV come from the germline V gene (reference sequence).

This chain uses TRBV10-3 with TRBJ2-7; the D gene is possibly TRBD2 (7 bases). With 3 bases removed from V and 6 bases from J, the gap between germline ends came to 15 bases. CDR3 length equals 14 residues. Looked up from germline, CDR1 is ENHRY and CDR2 is SYGVKD. CDR3 bases: TGTGCCATCAGTGACCCCTTGGGGGGGCGCGAGCAGTACTTC. Translated, it gives CAISDPLGGREQYF.

The chain recombines TRBV20-1 with TRBJ2-5; the D is unclear. CDR1 is DFQATT, CDR2 SNEGSKA, per germline (reference sequence). The CDR3 runs to 10 residues. The germline V and J ends were trimmed by 2 bases and 4 bases, with 2 bases remaining between them. The CDR3 coding sequence is TGCAGTGCTAGAACAGAGACCCAGTACTTC. This gives the protein CSARTETQYF.

A note on this clone: Other DNA sequences from this sample encode an identical CDR3 as well. The J gene is TRBJ2-1, the V gene TRBV27, with TRBD2 matching 7 bases. V was clipped by 5 bases and J by 0 bases; unmatched bases: 7. The germline V gene has CDR1 MNHEY and CDR2 SMNVEV (reference sequence). The CDR3 covers 16 residues. The CDR3 region is CASSPASGSSYNEQFF. CDR3 coding DNA: TGTGCCAGCAGTCCGGCTAGCGGTAGCTCCTACAATGAGCAGTTCTTC.

V and J are TRBV6-2 or TRBV6-3 and TRBJ2-1; TRBD1 matches 10 bases. The CDR3 has 14 residues. Trimming at V came to 1 base and at J to 8 bases, leaving 2 bases not matched to a gene. Germline loops: CDR1 MNHEY, CDR2 SVGEGT. CDR3: CASSYFGTGDEQFF. The CDR3 nucleotides read TGTGCCAGCAGTTACTTCGGGACAGGGGATGAGCAGTTCTTC.